The T cell receptor beta chain described here comes from a study of T cells in Graves' hyperthyroidism and ophthalmopathy. Study-level results: In blood, most of the thyroid clonotypes expanded above 0.001 were also present.

The CDR3 extends over 15 amino acids. The V end lost 3 bases, the J end lost 10 bases, and 16 bases lay between the germline ends. Germline CDR1 reads PRHDT; CDR2 reads FYEKMQ (reference sequence). TCR beta CDR3 regions were amplified from RNA. HTBI primers were the set used in a first-round RT-PCR of the TCR CDR3. TCRdb fed the multiplex PCR reads into MiXCR, producing one record per CDR3 protein. The repertoire has approximately 600,000 distinct CDR3 sequences, about a sixth of them found once; the top ten carry less than 4.5%. Hyperthyroidism of Graves' type that showed no ophthalmopathy progression within 18 months was stable. Each diagnosis was grounded in clinical symptoms, serum thyroxine and TRAb, thyroid ultrasound, and orbital computed tomography. Cells are PBMCs isolated from 9 to 10 ml of fresh blood. This clonotype came up a few times. What it recognizes is unknown.

The chain carries TRBV13 and TRBJ1-6; a possible D gene is TRBD1 (6 bases). The clonotype comes from a woman younger than 45 with Graves' hyperthyroidism. The source material was blood. Here the CDR3 DNA reads TGTGCCAGCAGCTTGGTGGGGGACACCGGGTCACCCCTCCACTTT. As protein: CASSLVGDTGSPLHF.